These 6 T cell receptor beta chains came from one sample sequenced in a study of blood T cell repertoires in COVID-19. Only in-frame clones appear in the TCRdb table, and some are missing; sequencing was by immunoSEQ multiplex PCR. The sample includes about 62,000 clones, more than 70% seen only once; the top ten take just under 6.5%. Sequenced input: peripheral blood. Receptor source: a human donor in a cohort sampled during active COVID-19.

The chain combines TRBV5-1 with TRBJ2-3; 14 bases are shared with TRBD2. This CDR3 has 17 amino acids. The trim removed 1 base at V and 2 bases at J, leaving 3 bases unmatched. Looked up from germline, CDR1 is SGHRS and CDR2 is YFSETQ. The CDR3: CASSLRLAGGPTDTQYF. The CDR3 DNA is TGCGCCAGCAGCTTGAGACTAGCGGGAGGGCCCACAGATACGCAGTATTTT.

This clone has a single count. This rearrangement joins TRBV18 to TRBJ2-7; no clear D. This CDR3 contains 13 residues. V was pared by 5 bases and J by 4 bases, with 12 bases between. Per the germline V gene, CDR1 is KGHSH and CDR2 is LQKENI. The chain's CDR3 is CASSFGSDYEQYF. The DNA of the CDR3 is TGTGCCAGCTCATTCGGGTCTGATTACGAGCAGTACTTC.

The chain is built from TRBV6-1 and TRBJ2-6; 7 nucleotides match TRBD1. Germline V CDR1 and CDR2: MNHNS, SASEGT. This CDR3 region has 16 residues. Trimming removed 4 bases from V and 2 bases from J; junction bases left unmatched: 5. CDR3 residues: CASSGNDRAGANVLTF. CDR3 nucleotides: TGTGCCAGCAGTGGCAATGACAGGGCTGGGGCCAACGTCCTGACTTTC.

This chain joins TRBV19 and TRBJ2-5; 7 bases are a match to TRBD1. Germline loops: CDR1 LNHDA, CDR2 SQIVND (reference sequence). This CDR3 is built from 13 residues. The ends lost 3 bases at V and 6 bases at J; junction bases unmatched: 4. The CDR3 DNA is TGTGCCAGTAGTATTGCGGACAGGCAGACCCAGTACTTC. Translation gives CASSIADRQTQYF.

The V gene is TRBV25-1, the J gene TRBJ2-3; TRBD2 aligns across 8 bases. This CDR3 contains 16 residues. Germline V lookup: CDR1 MGHDK, CDR2 SYGVNS. The V and J ends lost 0 bases and 2 bases, in that order; junction bases with no gene match: 4. The CDR3 reads CASSEYRAGATDTQYF. CDR3 DNA: TGTGCCAGCAGTGAATATCGAGCGGGAGCCACAGATACGCAGTATTTT.

The chain is built from TRBV11-2 and TRBJ2-4; 8 bases line up with TRBD2. There are 17 residues in the CDR3. CDR1 and CDR2 from the germline V gene are SGHAT and FQNNGV. V lost 4 bases and J lost 2; bases outside the gene matches: 10. CDR3 protein: CASSSVGLASPKNIQYF. The CDR3 region has the DNA TGTGCCAGCAGCTCCGTCGGACTAGCTAGTCCCAAAAACATTCAGTACTTC.